The 15 T cell receptor beta chains reported below all come from one sample, sequenced in a study of T cells in localized non-small cell lung cancer (dated by TCRdb to 2019 to 2021). Library prep was done by the immunoSEQ multiplex PCR assay. This immuneACCESS table, as held by TCRdb, lists in-frame sequences with V and J called but not all clones. Of the missing ones, under half trace to an unresolved V gene in checked studies; the others have no known cause. The sample has around 16,000 clones on record, almost 85% of them singletons. 30% of the sample rests with the top ten. The source was peripheral blood, collected before any cancer treatment. The receptor set was obtained from an older male donor with stage I lung adenocarcinoma.

The chain combines TRBV7-9 with TRBJ2-7; 14 bases align to TRBD2. V trimming: 3 bases; J trimming: 2 bases; junction bases outside the gene matches: 0. CDR1 and CDR2 from the germline V gene are SEHNR and FQNEAQ (reference sequence). CDR3 length equals 15 residues. CDR3 sequence (DNA): TGTGCCAGCAGCTTGGGACTAGCGGGAGCCTACGAGCAGTACTTC. Its translation: CASSLGLAGAYEQYF.

The count of this clone is one. The V and J genes are TRBV6-1 and TRBJ1-4; 7 bases are a match to TRBD1. The CDR3 sequence is 15 residues long. Trimming removed 4 bases from V and 6 bases from J; junction bases left unmatched: 8. Per germline, CDR1 MNHNS and CDR2 SASEGT. CDR3: CASSANRGDDEKLFF. The CDR3 nucleotides read TGTGCCAGCAGTGCAAACAGGGGAGATGATGAAAAACTGTTTTTT.

This clone has a single count. This chain connects TRBV7-8 to TRBJ2-7, with no clear D. Germline loops: CDR1 SGHVS, CDR2 FQNEAQ. The CDR3 totals 14 residues. The germline V and J ends were trimmed by 3 bases and 0 bases, with 9 bases remaining between them. CDR3 nucleotides: TGTGCCAGCAGCTTCGACACGAGCTCCTACGAGCAGTACTTC. Its protein product is CASSFDTSSYEQYF.

The chain recombines TRBV7-8 with TRBJ2-7; perhaps TRBD1 as D (6 bases). This CDR3 comprises 14 residues. The V end lost 4 bases, the J end lost 1 base, and 11 bases lay between the germline ends. Germline assignment: CDR1 SGHVS and CDR2 FQNEAQ. This chain's CDR3 is CASSSTTGSYEQYF. In nucleotides, the CDR3 is TGTGCCAGCAGCTCTACTACAGGGTCCTACGAGCAGTACTTC.

V is TRBV10-3 and J is TRBJ2-4, with TRBD1 matching 7 bases. The CDR3 sequence is 14 residues long. Germline V lookup: CDR1 ENHRY, CDR2 SYGVKD. With 2 bases clipped from V and 5 bases from J, the junction kept 3 bases outside the gene matches. The CDR3 region is CAISEPGQENIQYF. CDR3 DNA sequence: TGTGCCATCAGTGAGCCAGGACAGGAAAACATTCAGTACTTC.

The genes are TRBV7-4 and TRBJ2-5; D is undetermined. The V gene's germline CDR1 is SGHVT and CDR2 SQSDAQ. The CDR3 sequence is 14 residues long. The V end lost 1 base, the J end lost 1 base, and 7 bases lay between the germline ends. The CDR3 DNA reads as TGTGCCAGCAGCTTAGTAGGAGCCCAAGAGACCCAGTACTTC. It yields the protein CASSLVGAQETQYF.

The CDR3 reads CASFRDRARGGELFF. The CDR3 DNA is TGCGCCAGCTTCCGGGACAGGGCTCGTGGCGGGGAGCTGTTTTTT. V is TRBV5-1 and J is TRBJ2-2, with 9 bases matching TRBD1. V shed 7 bases and J 7 bases; nucleotides not matched to a gene: 11. The CDR3 length is 15 residues. Germline CDR1 and CDR2: SGHRS and YFSETQ.

With respect to this clone: The junction does not match germline at one end; this may be a read error. The rearrangement links TRBV7-7 to TRBJ2-6, with 8 bases fitting TRBD1. The CDR3 is 15 amino acids. The V gene's germline CDR1 is SSHAT and CDR2 FNYEAQ (reference sequence). The CDR3: CASSVQGAGANVLTF. The DNA of the CDR3 is TGTGCTAGCAGCGTACAGGGGGCTGGGGCCAACGTCCTGACTTTC.

This clone was detected once. This chain connects TRBV12-5 to TRBJ2-3, with a weak D call TRBD2 (6 bases). Trimming removed 1 base at V and 2 bases at J, with 10 bases between. The CDR3 is 15 residues long. Germline CDR1 is LGHNT and CDR2 is FRNRAP. Written as DNA, the CDR3 is TGTGCTAGTGGTTTGGGGAGGGGCGACACAGATACGCAGTATTTT. Its protein product is CASGLGRGDTDTQYF.

This clone was seen once. The chain carries TRBV7-3 and TRBJ2-4; D is possibly TRBD2 (5 bases). The CDR3 length is 14 residues. Trimming shortened V by 2 bases and J by 7 bases, and 12 bases separated the two germline ends. CDR1 and CDR2 (germline): SGHTA, FQGTGA. CDR3 in amino acids: CASSLGSGNNIQYF. The CDR3 DNA follows: TGTGCCAGCAGCTTAGGGTCCGGGAATAACATTCAGTACTTC. The whole variable domain, remainder taken from reference TRBV7-3 and TRBJ2-4, is GAGVSQTPSNKVTEKGKYVELRCDPISGHTALYWYRQSLGQGPEFLIYFQGTGAADDSGLPNDRFFAVRPEGSVSTLKIQRTERGDSAVYLCASSLGSGNNIQYFGAGTRLSVL.

V gene TRBV30 combines with J gene TRBJ1-3; 8 nucleotides match TRBD1. Per the germline V gene, CDR1 is GTSNPN and CDR2 is SVGIG (reference sequence). The ends lost 0 bases at V and 16 bases at J; junction bases unmatched: 11. The CDR3 contains 13 residues. CDR3 loop: CAWSVPDRVKGYF. DNA of the CDR3: TGTGCCTGGAGTGTACCGGACAGGGTGAAAGGGTATTTT.

The table lists this clone with a count of one. The chain combines TRBV2 with TRBJ1-5; 11 positions match TRBD1. V shed 4 bases and J 7 bases; nucleotides not matched to a gene: 3. This CDR3 is 14 amino acids long. CDR1 is SNHLY and CDR2 is FYNNEI in the germline V gene. The CDR3 sequence is CASSARDRGQPQHF. In nucleotides, the CDR3 is TGTGCCAGCAGTGCCCGGGACAGGGGGCAGCCCCAGCATTTT.

V usage is TRBV5-5 and J usage is TRBJ2-7; D gene ambiguous. Looked up from germline, CDR1 is SGHKS and CDR2 is YYEKEE (reference sequence). CDR3 length: 14 amino acids. V gave up 0 bases and J gave up 7 bases, with 14 bases separating them. The CDR3 sequence: CASSLDQFLSEQYF. CDR3 bases: TGTGCCAGCAGCTTGGATCAGTTCCTATCGGAGCAGTACTTC.

This chain connects TRBV6-5 to TRBJ1-2; D gene ambiguous. Per germline, CDR1 MNHEY and CDR2 SVGAGI. CDR3 length: 15 residues. The V end was cut by 7 bases, the J end by 2 bases, with 17 bases between. CDR3 region: CASTQSGLGNYGYTF. For the CDR3, the DNA is TGTGCCAGCACCCAGTCCGGATTGGGAAACTATGGCTACACCTTC.

The chain joins TRBV11-2 to TRBJ2-1, with 7 bases aligning to TRBD2. V shed 0 bases, J shed 7 bases, and the junction held 6 bases outside the gene matches. The CDR3 extends over 15 amino acids. Germline assignment: CDR1 SGHAT and CDR2 FQNNGV. Here the CDR3 reads CASSLEAGDANEQFF. As DNA, the CDR3 is TGTGCCAGCAGCTTAGAGGCGGGAGACGCGAATGAGCAGTTCTTC.